This T cell receptor beta chain was obtained from a study of blood T cell repertoires in COVID-19. Whole-study context: Collection of acute and convalescent COVID-19 samples took place in the United States, Italy and Spain. The cDNA or gDNA used as material had been derived from T cells, B-cell-depleted T cells, or PBMCs.

CDR1 is MNHNY and CDR2 is SVGAGI in the germline V gene (reference sequence). This CDR3 has 13 residues. V gave up 7 bases and J gave up 11 bases, with 18 bases separating them. Authors' methods: Estimation of nucleated cell counts relied on the amplification of reference gene primers. TCRdb's table, derived via immunoSEQ multiplex PCR, lists solely in-frame clones and lacks some. From that table come the V and J calls and clone size; the DNA was used to work out D and trimming. The data contain around 170,000 clones, about 88% of them singletons. Sequenced sample: peripheral blood. This TCR derives from a man in his 60s with acute or convalescent COVID-19. This chain connects TRBV6-6 to TRBJ1-5; D uncertain. The CDR3 protein is CASTGIQLNAQHF. CDR3 in DNA: TGTGCCAGCACCGGGATCCAACTAAATGCCCAGCATTTT.